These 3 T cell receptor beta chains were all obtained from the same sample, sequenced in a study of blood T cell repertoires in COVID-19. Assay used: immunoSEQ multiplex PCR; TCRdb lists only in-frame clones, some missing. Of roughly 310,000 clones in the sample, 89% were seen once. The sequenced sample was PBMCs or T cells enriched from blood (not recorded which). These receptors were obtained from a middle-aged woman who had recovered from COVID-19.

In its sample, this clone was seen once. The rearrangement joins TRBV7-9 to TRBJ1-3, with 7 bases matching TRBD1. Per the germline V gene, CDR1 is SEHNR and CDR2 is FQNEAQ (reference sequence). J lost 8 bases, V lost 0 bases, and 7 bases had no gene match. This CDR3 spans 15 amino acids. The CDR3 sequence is CASSLALGQRDTIYF. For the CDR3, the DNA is TGTGCCAGCAGCTTAGCATTGGGACAGCGGGACACCATATATTTT.

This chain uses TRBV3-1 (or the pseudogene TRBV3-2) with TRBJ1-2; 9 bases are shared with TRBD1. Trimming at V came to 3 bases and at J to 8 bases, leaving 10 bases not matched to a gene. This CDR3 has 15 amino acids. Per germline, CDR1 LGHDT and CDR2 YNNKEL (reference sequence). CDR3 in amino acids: CASSHQTGTGRGYTF. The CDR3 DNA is TGTGCCAGCAGCCACCAGACTGGGACAGGGAGAGGCTACACCTTC.

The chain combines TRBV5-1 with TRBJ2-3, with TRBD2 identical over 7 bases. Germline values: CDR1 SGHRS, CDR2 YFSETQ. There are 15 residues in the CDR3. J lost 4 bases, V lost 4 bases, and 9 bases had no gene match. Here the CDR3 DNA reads TGCGCCAGCAGCCCTCCCTGGACTAGGGCAGATACGCAGTATTTT. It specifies CASSPPWTRADTQYF.